A selection of T cell receptor beta chains follows, all from one sample in a study of cytomegalovirus exposure and HLA in healthy donors. TCRdb's table, derived via immunoSEQ multiplex PCR, lists solely in-frame clones and lacks some. This table holds about 180,000 clones, around 77% found once. Material for sequencing was PBMCs. The source is a man aged 55-75 years in good health and CMV-seronegative. The conserved cysteine and the conserved F or W are not part of the CDR3 here. Not all rows give a size; the values are once, few, many and, for expanded clones, a class.

size,V,CDR3
-,TRBV7-9,ASSLAAGYRRKSGNTIY
-,TRBV4-2,ASSLEDRRNTEAF
-,TRBV6-1,ASSEGGDNNQPQH
once,TRBV5-1,ASSSRGGDQPQN
-,TRBV19,ASSIRQGSADTQY
-,TRBV5-4,ASSLGQNYGYT
-,TRBV29-1,SAGTSGTYEQY
-,TRBV10-2,ASSEGLAGPFAAYEQY
-,TRBV2,ASSVGLSLH
-,TRBV7-2,ASSFSNSPLH
-,TRBV5-1,ASTRGGGNTEAF
-,TRBV13,ASSPRQGLMAPSGNTIY
-,TRBV30,AFEPGFGQPQH
-,TRBV2,ASSEGPGDEQY
few,TRBV6-6,ASSLGLAGHLRIQY
-,TRBV5-4,ASSFFQGMQSPLN
-,TRBV7-8,ASSLGGANYGYT
-,TRBV6-5,ASRRDRDQPQH
-,TRBV15,ATSRIGQGEAF
few,TRBV6-5,ASSYRLAENEQF
few,TRBV7-9,ASSFRTGGADTQY
-,TRBV25-1,ASSQTGANTEAF